What follows describes a single T cell receptor (beta chain). This specimen comes from a study of T-cell reconstitution after alpha-beta-depleted transplantation in children. Using unique molecular identifiers, the investigators prepared the TCRbeta library. TCRdb ran MiXCR on the PCR reads and lists one entry per CDR3 protein. In the table there are a few hundred thousand distinct CDR3 sequences, more than 10% of which are singletons. Looked up from germline, CDR1 is SGHTA and CDR2 is FQGTGA. This CDR3 is 14 amino acids long. Trimming took 5 bases from V and 0 from J, leaving 10 bases between them. Sequencing used PBMCs, obtained from the stem cell graft. The sequence was collected from a human donor who donated a stem cell graft to a child with Fanconi anemia. This sequence joins TRBV7-3 and TRBJ1-1; a weak D match, TRBD1 (5 bases). CDR3 amino acids: CASSPMGLNTEAFF. For the CDR3, the DNA is TGTGCCAGCAGCCCCATGGGGCTGAACACTGAAGCTTTCTTT.